Reported below is one TCR beta chain. The antigen remains unidentified. These data come from a study of graft-versus-host responses after intestinal transplantation. Study as a whole: Tacrolimus plus steroids were given to all recipients for two to three years, preceded by anti-thymocyte globulin induction.

Sequencing was performed with immunoSEQ multiplex PCR; in TCRdb, only in-frame clones are kept and a portion is missing. The sample holds about 99,000 clones; about 90% are singletons and the top ten take roughly 1%. This receptor was identified in a human donor who received an intestinal transplant. This specimen was unstimulated CD4+ T cells sorted from spleen or lymph node cells, taken before intestinal transplant.

CDR3 coding DNA: TGCGCCAGCACTAGCGGATCCTCACAAGAGACCCAGTACTTC. Translation gives CASTSGSSQETQYF. The chain employs TRBV10-2 and TRBJ2-5, with 7 positions matching TRBD2. The trim removed 7 bases at V and 2 bases at J, leaving 7 bases unmatched. CDR3 length: 14 residues. The germline CDR1 and CDR2 sequences are WSHSY and SAAADI.